The rows below give T cell receptor beta chains drawn from one sample of a study of CD8+CD57+ T cells in acquired aplastic anemia. Each CDR3 protein is one row after TCRdb ran MiXCR on the reads. The sample records a few hundred thousand distinct CDR3 sequences, 65% to 80% being singletons. The material sequenced was sorted CD4+, CD8+, or CD8+CD57+ T cells (not recorded which) from PBMCs. These TCRs come from a human donor in good health, serving as a control. The CDR3 runs from the conserved cysteine through the conserved F or W. A D gene is named only where the DNA matches it firmly. Rows give clone size only sometimes, using once, few, many, or a class for an expanded clone.

many,TRBV5-6,TRBJ2-7,TRBD1,TGTGCCAGCAGTCCCTATTCGACAGGGACCTACGAGCAGTACTTC,CASSPYSTGTYEQYF
.,TRBV14,TRBJ2-3,TRBD1,TGTGCCAGCAGCGCCCGGGACAGGGGCAATGAGCAGTATTTT,CASSARDRGNEQYF
few,TRBV7-9,TRBJ1-1,.,.,CASTGRRPSTSGQFF
.,TRBV5-6,TRBJ2-7,TRBD1,TGTGCCAGCAGCTTGAGCGGACAGGCGAGAGAAGAGCAGTACTTC,CASSLSGQAREEQYF
many,TRBV12-3/TRBV12-4,TRBJ1-1,.,TGTGCCAGCATTAGAAGGGGGAACACTGAAGCTTTCTTT,CASIRRGNTEAFF
.,TRBV9,TRBJ2-5,TRBD1,TGTGCCAGCAGCCCTACGGACAGGGAAGGGACCGAGTACTTC,CASSPTDREGTEYF
.,TRBV7-9,TRBJ2-1,.,TGTGCCAGCAGCTCAAACAATGAGCAGTTCTTC,CASSSNNEQFF
.,TRBV12-3/TRBV12-4,TRBJ1-1,.,TGTGCCAGCAGTTTAGGACCGCCGGGGGTTATGAACACTGAAGCTTTCTTT,CASSLGPPGVMNTEAFF
.,TRBV12-3/TRBV12-4,TRBJ2-7,TRBD2,TGTGCCAGCAGTTTGTGGGCTAGCGGGACCTACGAGCAGTACTTC,CASSLWASGTYEQYF
many,TRBV12-5,TRBJ1-2,.,TGTGCTAGTGGAGCTGGGCAGGCCGAGATAGGGGCTTATGGCTACACCTTC,CASGAGQAEIGAYGYTF
many,TRBV20-1,TRBJ2-7,.,TGCAGTGCGCCTCTGGGGGGATCCTACGAGCAGTACTTC,CSAPLGGSYEQYF
few,TRBV7-3,TRBJ2-2,.,TGTGCCAGCAGCTTTCGCACCCGCACCGGGGAGCTGTTTTTT,CASSFRTRTGELFF
many,TRBV6-5,TRBJ2-1,.,TGTGCCAGCAGACGAAACAATGAGCAGTTCTTC,CASRRNNEQFF
.,TRBV2,TRBJ1-2,.,TGTGCTAGGCGGGGGAACTATGGCTACACCTTC,CARRGNYGYTF
.,TRBV20-1,TRBJ1-6,TRBD1,TGCAGTGCTAACAGAAGGACAGGGAAAAATTCACCCCTCCACTTT,CSANRRTGKNSPLHF
.,TRBV5-1,TRBJ1-5,TRBD1,TGCGCCAGCAGCTTGGCCTCAGGGGGGGGCCTTAATCAGCCCCAGCATTTT,CASSLASGGGLNQPQHF
few,TRBV15,TRBJ2-7,.,TGTGCCACCAGCAGAGAGCAGTACTTC,CATSREQYF
.,TRBV3-1,TRBJ1-1,.,TGTGCCAGCAGCCGCCGTAGGAACACTGAAGCTTTCTTT,CASSRRRNTEAFF
.,TRBV20-1,TRBJ2-7,TRBD1,TGCAGTGCTACGCCAGGACAGGGGAGAGACGAGCAGTACTTC,CSATPGQGRDEQYF
.,TRBV20-1,TRBJ2-7,TRBD1,TGCAGTGCCCGACAGGGGGAGTGGGAGCAGTACTTC,CSARQGEWEQYF
.,TRBV25-1,TRBJ2-1,TRBD1,TGTGCCAGCAGTGACCGGGGGACAGGAGTCCATGAGCAGTTCTTC,CASSDRGTGVHEQFF
many,TRBV20-1,TRBJ2-2,.,TGCAGTGCTAGATCCTTCGGACGCCTAGACACCGGGGAGCTGTTTTTT,CSARSFGRLDTGELFF
.,TRBV2,TRBJ1-4,.,TGTGCCAGCAGCAAGCCAGGTGGTATCGCCGAGCTGTTTTTT,CASSKPGGIAELFF
.,TRBV12-3/TRBV12-4,TRBJ1-6,TRBD1,TGTGCCAGCAGCCACCGGGGACAGGGGGCAGGATCACCCCTCCACTTT,CASSHRGQGAGSPLHF
once,TRBV20-1,TRBJ2-3,.,TGCAGTGCTAGAGCTGCCCAGGTCAGTACGCAGTATTTT,CSARAAQVSTQYF
.,TRBV11-2,TRBJ2-3,.,TGTGCCAGCAGCTCCGGGACGTCGAATACGCAGTATTTT,CASSSGTSNTQYF
few,TRBV27,TRBJ2-5,TRBD1,TGTGCCAGCAGTTTGGGACAGGGACGCCAAGAGACCCAGTACTTC,CASSLGQGRQETQYF
.,TRBV29-1,TRBJ2-5,.,TGCAGTTGCCCAGGCGCAGAGACCCAGTACTTC,CSCPGAETQYF
many,TRBV20-1,TRBJ2-5,TRBD2,TGCAGTGCTAGCCCCTTGCTAGCGGGGTTTTCGAATGAAGAGACCCAGTACTTC,CSASPLLAGFSNEETQYF
many,TRBV11-2,TRBJ1-1,.,TGTGCCAGCAGCTTCAGGCCCCGGACAGCAGAGATGAACACTGAAGCTTTCTTT,CASSFRPRTAEMNTEAFF
.,TRBV5-3,TRBJ1-6,.,TGTGCCAGCAGCTTCGGGGGGAATTCACAACCCCACTTT,CASSFGGNSQPHF
.,TRBV5-6,TRBJ1-5,.,TGTGCCAGCACGGGGAGGAGACGCAATCAGCCCCAGCATTTT,CASTGRRRNQPQHF
.,TRBV7-2,TRBJ2-5,TRBD2,TGTGCCAGCAGCGCCTCGGCACTAGCGGGAAGAAGGACCCAGTACTTC,CASSASALAGRRTQYF
once,TRBV7-3,TRBJ2-1,.,TGTGCTAGCAGCTTCCAAAGGAACACTGAGGCGTTCTTC,CASSFQRNTEAFF
.,TRBV7-9,TRBJ1-2,TRBD1,TGTGCCTGCAGCCCGTATCAGGGGGACTATGGCTACACCTTC,CACSPYQGDYGYTF
.,TRBV5-1,TRBJ1-6,.,TGTGCCAGCAGCCTTGAGAACAATTCACCCCTCCACTTT,CASSLENNSPLHF
.,TRBV2,TRBJ2-5,.,TGTGCCAGCTCCGCGGGAACAGGGGAGGGAGAGACCCAGTACTTC,CASSAGTGEGETQYF
.,TRBV10-3,TRBJ2-5,.,TGTGCCGGCAGTCTCCAAGAGACCCAGTACTTC,CAGSLQETQYF
.,TRBV9,TRBJ2-7,.,TGTGCCAGCAGCGCGTCGAGGGGGAGGGACCAGTACTTC,CASSASRGRDQYF
.,TRBV9,TRBJ1-5,.,TGTGCCAGCAGCCTAGGTGGATTGGGGTCCCAGCATTTT,CASSLGGLGSQHF
.,TRBV9,TRBJ2-5,.,TGTGCCAGCAGCGAAAGCCGGGACACTGCAGCTTTCTTC,CASSESRDTAAFF
once,TRBV7-6,TRBJ2-1,.,TGTGCCAGCAGGGAACAGGGGAGGCATTCACAGCACCACTTC,CASREQGRHSQHHF
.,TRBV12-3/TRBV12-4,TRBJ1-6,.,TGTGCCAGCAGTCCAGCGCGGGCAGGGTGGTCACCCCTCCACTTT,CASSPARAGWSPLHF
.,TRBV9,TRBJ1-5,.,TGTGCCAGCAGTGTGCAGGGACCTGAGCAGTCCTTCGACTTT,CASSVQGPEQSFDF
many,TRBV5-1,TRBJ2-7,TRBD1,TGCGCCAGCAGCTTGGAGGACAGGAGCTACGAGCAGTACTTC,CASSLEDRSYEQYF
many,TRBV6-5,TRBJ1-1,.,TGTGCCAGCAGTTACCGTCAAACAGTTGGGACTGAAGCTTTCTTT,CASSYRQTVGTEAFF
many,TRBV27,TRBJ1-6,TRBD1,TGTGCCAGCAGTTTTTGGGACAGGACCTCACCCCTCCACTTT,CASSFWDRTSPLHF
.,TRBV10-3,TRBJ1-1,TRBD1,TGTGCCATCAGTGTACAGGGGGCCGACACTGAAGCTTTCTTT,CAISVQGADTEAFF
.,TRBV6-5,TRBJ1-2,.,TGTGCCACCACACGGGCTAACTATGGCTACACCTTC,CATTRANYGYTF
few,TRBV7-3,TRBJ2-7,.,TGTGCCACCGTACCCTTCTACGAGCAGTACTTC,CATVPFYEQYF
.,TRBV7-4,TRBJ2-7,.,TGTGCCAGCATAGTGACATCGCGCAGCTCCTACGACCAGTACTTC,CASIVTSRSSYDQYF
.,TRBV7-2,TRBJ2-5,TRBD2,TGTGCCAGCAGCTTAGTATCGCGGGAGGCCCAAGAGACCCAGTACTTC,CASSLVSREAQETQYF
.,TRBV12-3/TRBV12-4,TRBJ2-7,.,TGTGCCAGCATGCAGTTTCAGGGCAACTCCTACGAGCAGTACTTC,CASMQFQGNSYEQYF
.,TRBV7-3,TRBJ2-1,.,TGTGCCAGCAGCTTACTAAACCTGCCTAAGAGACCCAGTTTCTTC,CASSLLNLPKRPSFF
many,TRBV14,TRBJ1-4,.,TGTGCCAGCAGCCAAGGGCAGGTTCATGAAAAACTGTTTTTT,CASSQGQVHEKLFF
.,TRBV7-8,TRBJ2-7,TRBD1,TGTGCCAGCAGCACAGCCGGGACAGGCTGCGAGCAGTACTTC,CASSTAGTGCEQYF